This record covers a single T cell receptor beta chain. This sample was included in a study of blood T cell repertoires in COVID-19. Overall study: Sites across the United States, Italy and Spain contributed samples from acute and convalescent COVID-19. Nucleic acid was either cDNA or gDNA, and it came from T cells, B-cell-depleted T cells, or PBMCs.

Participant age was about 18 to 89 years, and participants resided in 20 to 30 US areas. Original handling: It was from reference gene primer amplification that nucleated cell counts were estimated. The data were produced by immunoSEQ multiplex PCR, yet TCRdb's version contains in-frame clones alone and is incomplete. The D gene and trimming were derived from the DNA, and the V and J assignments and clone size from that table. The sample contains 250,000 to 300,000 clones, 90% to 95% of which appear only once. V gave up 5 bases and J gave up 6 bases; unmatched junction bases: 12. Germline CDR1 MNHNY, CDR2 SVGAGI (reference sequence). The CDR3 runs to 18 residues.

This sequence originates from a human donor in a cohort exposed to, infected with or recovered from COVID-19 (not recorded which). The donor label of this sample is uncertain. Sequencing used PBMCs or T cells enriched from blood (not recorded which). The rearrangement joins TRBV6-6 to TRBJ2-2, with 13 bases that match TRBD2. For the CDR3, the DNA is TGTGCCAGCAGTCCATGGACTAGCGGGGGACGGGGTTCCGGGGAGCTGTTTTTT. It specifies CASSPWTSGGRGSGELFF.